This section outlines one T cell receptor (beta chain) sequence together with its context. CDR1 is SEHNR, CDR2 FQNEAQ, per germline (reference sequence). The trim removed 3 bases at V and 9 bases at J, leaving 8 bases unmatched. The CDR3 is 14 residues long. This entry comes from a study of blood T cell repertoires in COVID-19. TCRdb keeps only in-frame clones here, not all; method: immunoSEQ multiplex PCR. The sample contains about 39,000 clones, around 79% of which appear only once. The clonotype originates from a man in his 70s with acute or convalescent COVID-19. The chain combines TRBV7-9 with TRBJ2-1, with 7 bases matching TRBD2. Sample: peripheral blood. In DNA, the CDR3 is TGTGCCAGCAGCTTTAGCGCGGGAGCTACTGAGCAGTTCTTC. Encoded protein: CASSFSAGATEQFF. Full variable domain (outside the CDR3, taken from reference TRBV7-9 and TRBJ2-1): DTGVSQNPRHKITKRGQNVTFRCDPISEHNRLYWYRQTLGQGPEFLTYFQNEAQLEKSRLLSDRFSAERPKGSFSTLEIQRTEQGDSAMYLCASSFSAGATEQFFGPGTRLTVL.